The clone carrying this T cell receptor beta chain was found a few times. CDR1 is MNHNY, CDR2 SVGAGI, per germline (reference sequence). V lost 3 bases to trimming and J lost 15 bases, with 15 bases between them. The CDR3 has 12 residues. As the library was built, unique molecular identifiers were attached to individual cDNA molecules. MiXCR, run by TCRdb on the RACE reads, gives a single entry per CDR3 protein. The sample carries under 200,000 distinct CDR3 sequences, around 30% recorded once. This sample is drawn from a study of human T cells and chemical hapten exposure. At the level of the study: The study traced per-sample TCR yield variation mainly to small differences in pooled library volumes.

Time point given: pre-sensitization, week 0. The treatment here: therapeutic diphenylcyclopropenone sensitization with weekly scalp DPC. The study enrolled 18 to 70-year-old alopecia patients suitable for DPC. Total RNA was extracted from unfractionated whole blood. V and J are TRBV6-6 and TRBJ2-1, with D uncertain. This sequence was found in a woman in her twenties or thirties with alopecia areata. Some clones in this sample may be carry-over from other donors' samples. Material: whole blood, obtained in connection with sensitization to the hapten diphenylcyclopropenone (DPC). DNA for the CDR3: TGTGCCAGCAGTTATTCAGGAATAAGTCGGTTCTTC. It specifies CASSYSGISRFF.